Below, 30 T cell receptor beta chains from the same sample are listed, as sequenced in a study of cytomegalovirus exposure and HLA in healthy donors (TCRdb year 2017). The library relied on the immunoSEQ multiplex PCR assay. A mixture of 60 forward primers for TCR Vbeta segments and 13 reverse primers for TCR Jbeta segments was used in the multiplex PCR. Here the immuneACCESS table is served through TCRdb, limited to in-frame sequences with V and J called. Missing clones are a known gap in these copies; in checked studies unresolved V genes cover under half, and the rest lacks a known reason. The sample contains just over 150,000 clones, roughly 70% of them found a single time. The top ten clones comprise about 7% of the sample. The sample consisted of PBMCs. The receptor set was obtained from a man aged 35 to 55 in good health and CMV-seropositive.

In regard to this clone: The junction shows a germline mismatch at one end, possibly a read error. V usage is TRBV9 and J usage is TRBJ2-7, with 9 bases fitting TRBD1. The CDR3 has 15 residues. The germline CDR1 and CDR2 sequences are SGDLS and YYNGEE. In DNA, the CDR3 is TGTGCCAGCAGCGTATCGGGGACAGGGTCCTCCGAGCAGTACTTC. Translated: CASSVSGTGSSEQYF.

The gene calls are TRBV4-1 and TRBJ2-3; TRBD1 agrees at 7 bases. Germline V gene lookup returns CDR1 MGHRA and CDR2 YSYEKL. CDR3 length: 14 residues. V shed 6 bases, J shed 5 bases, and the junction held 8 bases outside the gene matches. The CDR3 region has the DNA TGCGCCAGCAGTTTACAGGGGTTCGGAGATACGCAGTATTTT. It translates to CASSLQGFGDTQYF.

This chain uses TRBV14 with TRBJ2-2, with D possibly TRBD1 on 5 matching bases. CDR1 is SGHDN and CDR2 is FVKESK in the germline V gene. Trimming took off 1 base at V and 4 bases at J, with 7 bases between the two ends. CDR3 length: 14 amino acids. CDR3 loop: CASSQVGATGELFF. The CDR3 bases are TGTGCCAGCAGCCAAGTAGGGGCCACCGGGGAGCTGTTTTTT.

The chain employs TRBV2 and TRBJ1-5, with D hard to call. Germline lookup yields CDR1 SNHLY and CDR2 FYNNEI. There are 11 residues in the CDR3. Deletions cut 1 base from V and 14 bases from J, with 9 bases between. CDR3 in DNA: TGTGCCAGCAGTGAAGGTCCGGGTAAGCATTTT. Translated: CASSEGPGKHF.

This clone was detected only a few times. The rearrangement links TRBV7-9 to TRBJ1-1, with D possibly matching TRBD1 (6 bases). Trimming stripped 5 bases from V and 4 bases from J, with 20 bases between. CDR1 is SEHNR and CDR2 is FQNEAQ in the germline V gene (reference sequence). The CDR3 is 16 residues long. The CDR3 DNA reads as TGTGCCAGCAGCCTCGGTTGGGGGGGCGGGAGCACTGAAGCTTTCTTT. Protein: CASSLGWGGGSTEAFF.

Turning to this clone: Other DNA sequences in the sample encode the same CDR3. V usage is TRBV5-1 and J usage is TRBJ2-1; no firm D call. The CDR3 is made up of 14 amino acids. Germline V gene sequence: CDR1 SGHRS, CDR2 YFSETQ. Trimming stripped 3 bases from V and 2 bases from J, with 9 bases between. CDR3 coding DNA: TGCGCCAGCAGCTCCAGTGGAGCCTACAATGAGCAGTTCTTC. This translates into CASSSSGAYNEQFF.

The chain couples TRBV19 to TRBJ1-2, with TRBD1 matching over 10 bases. This CDR3 comprises 13 residues. Per germline, CDR1 LNHDA and CDR2 SQIVND (reference sequence). Trimming at V came to 4 bases and at J to 7 bases, leaving 3 bases not matched to a gene. The CDR3: CASSRQGASGYTF. The CDR3 DNA reads as TGTGCCAGTAGTAGACAGGGGGCGTCTGGCTACACCTTC. Full variable domain (outside the CDR3, taken from reference TRBV19 and TRBJ1-2): DGGITQSPKYLFRKEGQNVTLSCEQNLNHDAMYWYRQDPGQGLRLIYYSQIVNDFQKGDIAEGYSVSREKKESFPLTVTSAQKNPTAFYLCASSRQGASGYTFGSGTRLTVV.

The CDR3 here is CASSLTGGSGYTF. The CDR3 nucleotides are TGTGCCAGCAGCTTGACAGGGGGTAGTGGCTACACCTTC. The chain employs TRBV5-4 and TRBJ1-2, with TRBD1 matching over 8 bases. Looked up from germline, CDR1 is SGHNT and CDR2 is YYREEE (reference sequence). The CDR3 runs 13 residues. The J segment lost 7 bases and the V segment lost 1 base, leaving 3 bases of the junction unmatched.

V and J are TRBV5-1 and TRBJ2-2, with a possible D match to TRBD1 (6 bases). CDR1 and CDR2 (germline): SGHRS, YFSETQ. This CDR3 comprises 13 residues. V was pared by 3 bases and J by 5 bases, with 8 bases between. This CDR3 is CASSSQGTGELFF. For the CDR3, the DNA is TGCGCCAGCAGCTCCCAGGGGACCGGGGAGCTGTTTTTT.

This clone occurred a few times. The chain uses TRBV12-5 and TRBJ1-1; possible D gene TRBD1, 5 bases. This CDR3 has 12 residues. The V gene lost 7 bases and the J gene lost 4 bases, with 10 bases spanning the gap. CDR1 LGHNT and CDR2 FRNRAP come from the germline V gene. The CDR3 nucleotides are TGTGCTAGTGCCCTCGGGGGCACTGAAGCTTTCTTT. It codes for CASALGGTEAFF.

This clone was picked up a small number of times. The rearrangement links TRBV11-1 to TRBJ2-7; 8 bases map to TRBD1. Trimming took 4 bases from V and 5 from J; bases not matched to a gene: 10. Germline V lookup: CDR1 SGHAT, CDR2 FQDESV (reference sequence). The CDR3 spans 15 residues. The CDR3 DNA reads as TGTGCCAGCAGCTCCTGGGGCCAGGGGGCCGACGAGCAGTACTTC. Translated: CASSSWGQGADEQYF. The variable domain in full, with the rest retrieved from reference TRBV11-1 and TRBJ2-7, is EAEVAQSPRYKITEKSQAVAFWCDPISGHATLYWYRQILGQGPELLVQFQDESVVDDSQLPKDRFSAERLKGVDSTLKIQPAELGDSAMYLCASSSWGQGADEQYFGPGTRLTVT.

The rearrangement uses TRBV18 and TRBJ1-1; no clear D. Germline CDR1 reads KGHSH; CDR2 reads LQKENI. The CDR3 consists of 14 residues. Trimming pared 3 bases from V and 8 bases from J, leaving 16 bases between. CDR3 DNA sequence: TGTGCCAGCTCACCCCCGGGAGCAGTGGTGGAAGCTTTCTTT. It encodes CASSPPGAVVEAFF.

The chain uses TRBV2 and TRBJ2-7; TRBD1 matches at 8 bases. V lost 3 bases and J lost 7; bases outside the gene matches: 8. Germline CDR1 and CDR2: SNHLY and FYNNEI. The CDR3 runs to 14 residues. The CDR3 region is CASSEGRGLGEQYF. The CDR3, as DNA: TGTGCCAGCAGTGAGGGCAGGGGGCTAGGGGAGCAGTACTTC.

This clone was recorded once. The chain has TRBV7-3 and TRBJ2-1; D uncertain. Per germline, CDR1 SGHTA and CDR2 FQGTGA. Trimming removed 1 base at V and 5 bases at J, with 12 bases between. The CDR3 has 15 residues. The CDR3 region is CASSLRAAWDNEQFF. CDR3 bases: TGTGCCAGCAGCTTAAGGGCCGCCTGGGACAATGAGCAGTTCTTC.

V and J are TRBV11-2 and TRBJ2-7, with TRBD2 as a possible D gene (6 bases). Trimming took 5 bases from V and 3 from J, leaving 11 bases between them. CDR3 length: 13 amino acids. From germline, CDR1 is SGHAT and CDR2 FQNNGV. The CDR3 coding sequence is TGTGCCAGCAGCCCTCTGCGGGACTACGAGCAGTACTTC. This codes for CASSPLRDYEQYF. Variable domain in full (rest from reference TRBV11-2 and TRBJ2-7): EAGVAQSPRYKIIEKRQSVAFWCNPISGHATLYWYQQILGQGPKLLIQFQNNGVVDDSQLPKDRFSAERLKGVDSTLKIQPAKLEDSAVYLCASSPLRDYEQYFGPGTRLTVT.

A few counts support this clone. The chain uses TRBV6-5 and TRBJ2-3; the D gene is possibly TRBD1 (6 bases). CDR1 MNHEY and CDR2 SVGAGI come from the germline V gene. The length of the CDR3 is 13 residues. V was trimmed by 10 bases and J by 6 bases, leaving 17 bases between them. CDR3 region: CATHAGTQDTQYF. The CDR3 nucleotides are TGTGCCACCCATGCCGGGACACAGGATACGCAGTATTTT.

This clone showed up just once. The chain couples TRBV7-6 to TRBJ2-1; D gene uncertain. The CDR3 covers 14 residues. The germline CDR1 and CDR2 sequences are SGHVS and FNYEAQ. The V and J ends lost 5 bases and 5 bases respectively, with 13 bases between them. In DNA form, the CDR3 reads TGTGCCAGCAGCATACACCAATTGGACAATGAGCAGTTCTTC. Translated, it gives CASSIHQLDNEQFF.

This clone was counted a few times. V gene TRBV5-1 combines with J gene TRBJ1-1; no firm D call. CDR3 size: 15 residues. Trimming cost V 5 bases and J 1 base, with 15 bases left between them. Germline CDR1 is SGHRS and CDR2 is YFSETQ. CDR3 sequence reads: CASRLPGGSNTEAFF. The CDR3 region has the DNA TGCGCCAGCAGACTTCCTGGCGGGTCGAACACTGAAGCTTTCTTT.

The V gene is TRBV9, the J gene TRBJ2-4; D ambiguous. With 0 bases removed from V and 0 bases from J, the gap between germline ends came to 10 bases. Germline V lookup: CDR1 SGDLS, CDR2 YYNGEE. The CDR3 totals 16 residues. This CDR3 is CASSVVAAGAKNIQYF. As DNA, the CDR3 is TGTGCCAGCAGCGTAGTGGCGGCTGGAGCCAAAAACATTCAGTACTTC. The full variable domain, with the rest looked up from reference TRBV9 and TRBJ2-4, is DSGVTQTPKHLITATGQRVTLRCSPRSGDLSVYWYQQSLDQGLQFLIQYYNGEERAKGNILERFSAQQFPDLHSELNLSSLELGDSALYFCASSVVAAGAKNIQYFGAGTRLSVL.

This chain joins TRBV6-5 and TRBJ2-7; D unresolved. The V gene's germline CDR1 is MNHEY and CDR2 SVGAGI. CDR3 size: 15 residues. Trimming pared 10 bases from V and 7 bases from J, leaving 26 bases between. DNA for the CDR3: TGTGCCACCTCCCCGCTGGGCCTTTTTCGTCCGGAGCAGTACTTC. It codes for CATSPLGLFRPEQYF.

V gene TRBV21-1 combines with J gene TRBJ1-1. TRBV21-1 is a pseudogene. There are 15 residues in the CDR3. This CDR3 reads CASSKERGRNTEAFF. CDR3 sequence (DNA): TGTGCCAGCAGCAAAGAGCGGGGGAGGAACACTGAAGCTTTCTTT.

This clone has only one observation. The CDR3 sequence is CASRSGQGGYSNQPQHF. The DNA for the CDR3 is TGTGCCAGCAGATCAGGACAGGGGGGTTATAGCAATCAGCCCCAGCATTTT. The chain employs TRBV7-3 and TRBJ1-5; 10 nucleotides match TRBD1. Germline-derived CDR1 and CDR2 are SGHTA and FQGTGA. The CDR3 covers 17 residues. J gave up 0 bases and V 6 bases, and 8 bases lay outside the gene matches.

This sequence joins TRBV7-2 and TRBJ2-2; tentatively, D is TRBD2 (5 bases). The germline V gene encodes CDR1 SGHTA and CDR2 FQGNSA. Between the trimmed V and J ends, which lost 2 bases and 5 bases, there was a span of 6 bases. The CDR3 runs to 13 residues. The CDR3 loop is CASSLPGTGELFF. CDR3 nucleotides: TGTGCCAGCAGCTTACCGGGGACCGGGGAGCTGTTTTTT.

To note about this clone: Additional DNA sequences in this sample encode the identical CDR3. The CDR3 here is CASSQEGGVSYNEQFF. In nucleotides, the CDR3 is TGTGCCAGCAGCCAAGAGGGAGGGGTCTCCTACAATGAGCAGTTCTTC. V usage is TRBV4-2 and J usage is TRBJ2-1; 7 bases line up with TRBD2. The V and J ends lost 0 bases and 0 bases, in that order; junction bases with no gene match: 2. The CDR3 covers 16 residues. The V gene's germline CDR1 is LGHNA and CDR2 YNFKEQ.

This rearrangement joins TRBV7-9 to TRBJ2-7; 13 bases match TRBD2. CDR3 length: 18 amino acids. Germline-derived CDR1 and CDR2 are SEHNR and FQNEAQ (reference sequence). The J segment lost 0 bases and the V segment lost 2 bases, leaving 7 bases of the junction unmatched. DNA of the CDR3: TGTGCCAGCAGCTTAACCCGTAGGACTAGCGGGAGCTCCTACGAGCAGTACTTC. This sequence encodes CASSLTRRTSGSSYEQYF.

The table lists this clone with a few counts. The rearrangement links TRBV19 to TRBJ2-1; D perhaps matches TRBD2 (6 bases). This CDR3 is 15 amino acids long. CDR1 is LNHDA, CDR2 SQIVND, per germline (reference sequence). V was trimmed by 0 bases and J by 2 bases, leaving 8 bases between them. The CDR3 bases are TGTGCCAGTAGTATAGAGGAGGGCCCCTACAATGAGCAGTTCTTC. Amino acids: CASSIEEGPYNEQFF.

This clone has only a few counts. The chain links TRBV9 to TRBJ2-7; TRBD2 matches at 7 bases. The length of the CDR3 is 15 residues. The trim removed 0 bases at V and 3 bases at J, leaving 6 bases unmatched. Germline assignment: CDR1 SGDLS and CDR2 YYNGEE. The chain's CDR3 is CASSVAGGDFYEQYF. The CDR3 DNA sequence: TGTGCCAGCAGCGTAGCGGGGGGAGACTTCTACGAGCAGTACTTC.

The rearrangement links TRBV7-8 to TRBJ2-7; 8 nucleotides match TRBD1. Germline CDR1 SGHVS, CDR2 FQNEAQ. The CDR3 runs 16 residues. After removal of 5 bases from V and 6 bases from J, the junction contained 15 bases not matched to a gene. CDR3: CASSPLGQGVSGEQYF. The CDR3 DNA is TGTGCCAGCAGCCCTCTAGGACAGGGAGTATCGGGCGAGCAGTACTTC.

The chain combines TRBV11-2 with TRBJ1-1, with D possibly TRBD1 on 5 matching bases. This CDR3 contains 13 residues. V was clipped by 6 bases and J by 5 bases, with 13 bases between them. Germline assignment: CDR1 SGHAT and CDR2 FQNNGV. The CDR3 DNA is TGTGCCAGCAGGGGGGGGAGGAGGACTGAAGCTTTCTTT. Protein sequence: CASRGGRRTEAFF.

In this sample, this clone turned up a few times. The V and J genes are TRBV19 and TRBJ2-7; the D gene is possibly TRBD1 (6 bases). Looked up from germline, CDR1 is LNHDA and CDR2 is SQIVND (reference sequence). The CDR3 is 14 residues long. Trimming cost V 1 base and J 3 bases, with 10 bases left between them. The CDR3 reads CASSIAGRGYEQYF. CDR3 bases: TGTGCCAGTAGTATAGCGGGCAGGGGCTACGAGCAGTACTTC.